Listed below are T cell receptor beta chains from one sample, sequenced in a study of T cell responses to AZD1222 COVID-19 vaccine. The table came from immunoSEQ multiplex PCR; TCRdb's copy has only in-frame clones and leaves some out. The table records approximately 130,000 clones, 91% of them present only once. The sample was peripheral blood, taken on day 0 of AZD1222 vaccination. All receptors derive from an adult in good health. Each CDR3 is given with its conserved first and last residue. The D gene is left open where the match is weak. Expanded clones get a size class; other rows say once, few or many, or leave the size out.

>TRBJ1-6|TRBD1|once|TRBV6-5
CASRRRQGPNSPLHF
TGTGCCAGCAGAAGGAGACAGGGTCCCAATTCACCCCTCCACTTT
>TRBJ1-5|NA|NA|TRBV18
CASSPLQGNQPQHF
TGTGCCAGCTCACCACTACAGGGAAATCAGCCCCAGCATTTT
>TRBJ2-7|NA|NA|TRBV19
CASSIGQFSYEQYF
TGTGCCAGTAGTATTGGGCAGTTCTCCTACGAGCAGTACTTC
>TRBJ2-7|NA|once|TRBV11-2
CASSGFVPGPVSASVQYF
TGTGCCAGCAGCGGTTTTGTCCCTGGGCCAGTTAGTGCAAGTGTGCAGTACTTC
>TRBJ1-4|NA|once|TRBV6-5
CASSYVGGIGEKLFF
TGTGCCAGCAGTTACGTTGGGGGAATAGGTGAAAAACTGTTTTTT
>TRBJ2-1|TRBD2|NA|TRBV24-1
CATSLAGGSYNEQFF
TGTGCCACCAGCCTAGCGGGAGGCTCCTACAATGAGCAGTTCTTC
>TRBJ1-4|TRBD1|NA|TRBV13
CASSVDRAREKLFF
TGTGCCAGCAGCGTTGACAGGGCCAGGGAAAAACTGTTTTTT
>TRBJ2-7|TRBD1|once|TRBV7-6
CASSPTGGQVNYEQYF
TGTGCCAGCAGCCCCACCGGGGGACAGGTGAACTACGAGCAGTACTTC
>TRBJ1-5|NA|NA|TRBV7-8
CASSLAQAALYSNQPQHF
TGTGCCAGCAGCTTAGCCCAGGCAGCCCTCTATAGCAATCAGCCCCAGCATTTT
>TRBJ2-7|NA|NA|TRBV6-2/TRBV6-3
CASSPRVAENPYEQYF
TGTGCCAGCAGCCCTCGGGTGGCGGAAAACCCATACGAGCAGTACTTC
>TRBJ1-3|TRBD1|NA|TRBV24-1
CATSDPKTDRGRSGNTIYF
TGTGCCACCAGTGACCCCAAAACCGACAGGGGCCGCTCTGGAAACACCATATATTTT
>TRBJ1-1|NA|NA|TRBV7-9
CASSARGKKGMDTEAFF
TGTGCCAGCAGCGCGAGGGGGAAGAAGGGCATGGACACTGAAGCTTTCTTT
>TRBJ2-1|NA|NA|TRBV6-1
CASSEFEGSTYNEQFF
TGTGCCAGCAGTGAATTCGAGGGCTCTACCTACAATGAGCAGTTCTTC
>TRBJ1-1|NA|NA|TRBV18
CASSPKTRGEAFF
TGTGCCAGCTCACCAAAGACCAGGGGCGAAGCTTTCTTT
>TRBJ2-1|NA|NA|TRBV6-5
CASGLGGGYNEQFF
TGTGCCAGCGGTCTAGGAGGGGGTTACAATGAGCAGTTCTTC
>TRBJ2-7|NA|once|TRBV6-5
CASSYGTGGSYEQYF
TGTGCCAGCAGTTACGGGACTGGAGGCTCCTACGAGCAGTACTTC
>TRBJ1-1|NA|NA|TRBV15
CATSRGGGMNTEAFF
TGTGCCACCAGCAGAGGGGGAGGGATGAACACTGAAGCTTTCTTT
>TRBJ2-2|NA|once|TRBV2
CASTFSGVPNTGELFF
TGTGCCAGCACCTTCTCAGGGGTCCCGAACACCGGGGAGCTGTTTTTT
>TRBJ1-2|NA|NA|TRBV5-6
CASSLGQTYGYTF
TGTGCCAGCAGCTTGGGGCAGACCTATGGCTACACCTTC
>TRBJ1-3|NA|NA|TRBV4-2
CASSQDQYGAGNTIYF
TGTGCCAGCAGCCAAGATCAGTATGGGGCTGGAAACACCATATATTTT
>TRBJ1-2|TRBD1|NA|TRBV13
CASSRGTGGNGYTF
TGTGCCAGCAGCAGAGGGACAGGGGGAAATGGCTACACCTTC
>TRBJ1-2|NA|NA|TRBV30
CAWYRAAASGYTF
TGTGCCTGGTACAGGGCTGCGGCTTCTGGCTACACCTTC
>TRBJ1-5|NA|NA|TRBV6-1
CASSETLSQPQHF
TGTGCCAGCAGTGAGACCTTAAGTCAGCCCCAGCATTTT
>TRBJ2-2|TRBD1|NA|TRBV10-3
CAISDMGQGAAGELFF
TGTGCCATCAGTGACATGGGACAGGGGGCCGCCGGGGAGCTGTTTTTT
>TRBJ1-4|NA|NA|TRBV6-6
CASSYIPENEKLFF
TGTGCCAGCAGTTACATACCAGAGAATGAAAAACTGTTTTTT
>TRBJ2-6|NA|NA|TRBV29-1
CSVALLPGANVLTF
TGCAGCGTTGCACTCCTACCTGGGGCCAACGTCCTGACTTTC
>TRBJ2-1|NA|NA|TRBV2
CASRNSRNEQFF
TGTGCCAGCAGGAACTCTAGGAATGAGCAGTTCTTC
>TRBJ2-5|NA|NA|TRBV25-1
CASSEWKSSETQYF
TGTGCCAGCAGTGAATGGAAGAGCTCGGAGACCCAGTACTTC
>TRBJ1-6|NA|NA|TRBV9
CASSVGGGSPLHF
TGTGCCAGCAGCGTAGGGGGGGGTTCACCCCTCCACTTT
>TRBJ2-3|NA|NA|TRBV28
CASSLYQLADTQYF
TGTGCCAGCAGTTTATATCAGCTGGCAGATACGCAGTATTTT
>TRBJ1-5|NA|once|TRBV12-5
CASGWGNGQPQHF
TGTGCTAGTGGTTGGGGGAACGGTCAGCCCCAGCATTTT
>TRBJ1-3|NA|NA|TRBV5-6
CASSLPASGNTIYF
TGTGCCAGCAGCTTGCCGGCCTCTGGAAACACCATATATTTT
>TRBJ1-1|NA|NA|TRBV11-2
CASSFDLTLNTEAFF
TGTGCCAGCAGCTTCGACCTGACACTGAACACTGAAGCTTTCTTT
>TRBJ1-2|NA|NA|TRBV3-1/TRBV3-2
CASSQDREEFWYGYTF
TGTGCCAGCAGCCAAGACAGGGAGGAGTTTTGGTATGGCTACACCTTC
>TRBJ1-6|NA|many|TRBV14
CASSQRPLWGTFYNSPLHF
TGTGCCAGCAGCCAAAGGCCCCTCTGGGGGACCTTCTATAATTCACCCCTCCACTTT
>TRBJ1-5|NA|NA|TRBV6-5
CASSYSRDQPQHF
TGTGCCAGCAGTTATTCAAGGGATCAGCCCCAGCATTTT
>TRBJ1-1|TRBD1|NA|TRBV19
CASSIWESPTGIVSFF
TGTGCCAGTAGTATATGGGAGAGTCCGACAGGGATCGTGTCTTTCTTT
>TRBJ2-7|TRBD1|NA|TRBV10-3
CAISPRDRVHEQYF
TGTGCCATCAGTCCCCGGGACAGGGTGCACGAGCAGTACTTC
>TRBJ2-7|TRBD1|NA|TRBV2
CASSLRDSDVLSTYEQYF
TGTGCCAGCAGCCTACGGGACAGCGACGTCCTGTCTACCTACGAGCAGTACTTC
>TRBJ1-1|TRBD1|NA|TRBV5-1
CASSAGQGWTEAFF
TGCGCCAGCAGTGCCGGACAGGGGTGGACTGAAGCTTTCTTT
>TRBJ1-1|NA|NA|TRBV10-3
CAISESGTGLAFF
TGTGCCATCAGTGAGTCCGGGACGGGCCTGGCTTTCTTT
>TRBJ2-1|NA|NA|TRBV5-1
CASSLTNNEQFF
TGCGCCAGCAGCTTGACAAACAATGAGCAGTTCTTC
>TRBJ1-5|NA|NA|TRBV1
CTSSQTDSGAYNQPQHF
TGCACCAGCAGCCAAACAGACAGTGGGGCCTACAATCAGCCCCAGCATTTT
>TRBJ1-1|TRBD1|NA|TRBV19
CASSFVGQRGAEAFF
TGTGCCAGTAGTTTTGTGGGACAGCGCGGGGCTGAAGCTTTCTTT
>TRBJ1-2|TRBD1|NA|TRBV29-1
CSVGTGGVSYTF
TGCAGCGTTGGGACAGGGGGCGTGAGCTACACCTTC
>TRBJ2-7|TRBD2|NA|TRBV2
CASRLAGDHEQYF
TGTGCCAGCAGACTAGCGGGAGACCACGAGCAGTACTTC
>TRBJ2-3|NA|NA|TRBV9
CASSDSGSTDTQYF
TGTGCCAGCAGCGATAGCGGTAGCACAGATACGCAGTATTTT
>TRBJ1-5|NA|NA|TRBV3-1/TRBV3-2
CASSPDSLNQPQHF
TGTGCCAGCAGCCCGGACAGTTTAAACCAGCCCCAGCATTTT
>TRBJ1-3|NA|NA|TRBV2
CASSVGGSGNTIYF
TGTGCCAGCAGTGTCGGAGGCTCTGGAAACACCATATATTTT
>TRBJ1-3|NA|NA|TRBV2
CASSDRLPGNTIYF
TGTGCCAGCAGTGACAGGCTTCCTGGAAACACCATATATTTT
>TRBJ2-1|NA|NA|TRBV24-1
CATARRVGSYNEQFF
TGTGCCACCGCCCGGCGGGTCGGGTCCTACAATGAGCAGTTCTTC
>TRBJ2-5|NA|once|TRBV5-1
CASSLAPGGQETQYF
TGCGCCAGCAGCTTAGCCCCAGGGGGGCAAGAGACCCAGTACTTC
>TRBJ1-4|NA|NA|TRBV5-6
CASSLRANEKLFF
TGTGCCAGCAGCTTGCGGGCTAATGAAAAACTGTTTTTT
>TRBJ2-7|NA|NA|TRBV5-8
CASSLLTGSTYSYEQYF
TGTGCCAGCAGCTTATTAACTGGGAGTACGTACTCCTACGAGCAGTACTTC
>TRBJ1-2|NA|NA|TRBV5-4
CASSLSAGDYGYTF
TGTGCCAGCAGCTTGTCCGCGGGGGACTATGGCTACACCTTC
>TRBJ1-1|TRBD1|NA|TRBV18
CASSPGGNTEAFF
TGTGCCAGCTCCCCAGGGGGTAACACTGAAGCTTTCTTT
>TRBJ2-2|TRBD2|once|TRBV13
CASSLEGPSGRVSGELFF
TGTGCCAGCAGCTTAGAGGGGCCTAGCGGGAGAGTTTCCGGGGAGCTGTTTTTT
>TRBJ1-2|NA|NA|TRBV30
CAWISAGAAYPNYGYTF
TGTGCCTGGATTTCAGCGGGGGCAGCCTATCCTAACTATGGCTACACCTTC
>TRBJ1-2|NA|NA|TRBV4-1
CASSQEGSGGVTIF
TGCGCCAGCAGCCAAGAGGGATCGGGAGGGGTGACCATCTTC